This T cell receptor beta chain appears in the sequencing data of a study of blood T cell repertoires in COVID-19. The CDR3 runs to 14 residues. V gave up 8 bases and J gave up 0 bases, with 11 bases separating them. Germline CDR1 and CDR2: SNHLY and FYNNEI. Libraries were prepared by immunoSEQ multiplex PCR; TCRdb keeps only in-frame clonotypes and omits some of them. The data contain 200,000 to 250,000 clones, over 80% of them singletons. The genes are TRBV2 and TRBJ2-1; D perhaps matches TRBD2 (5 bases). The sample consisted of peripheral blood. This receptor was identified in a man aged 25-45 years with COVID-19, enrolled during active disease. The CDR3 DNA sequence: TGTGCCAGCGAGGCTGGGAGCTCCTACAATGAGCAGTTCTTC. Protein sequence: CASEAGSSYNEQFF.